A selection of T cell receptor beta chains follows, all from one sample in a study of blood T cell repertoires in COVID-19. The table came from immunoSEQ multiplex PCR; TCRdb's copy has only in-frame clones and leaves some out. The table shows fewer than 450,000 clones, with roughly 88% occurring only once. The sample comprised PBMCs or T cells enriched from blood (not recorded which). These receptors were obtained from a woman aged 40 to 50 with acute COVID-19. Both conserved end residues are part of each CDR3. Fields, in order: clone size, D gene, V gene, J gene, CDR3 protein, CDR3 DNA. D genes are given only for firm matches. Clone size is not always given. Where it is, it says once, few, many or a class for expanded clones.

>once|TRBD2|TRBV3-1/TRBV3-2|TRBJ2-3
CASSQQTSGDLATQYF
TGTGCCAGCAGCCAACAGACTAGCGGGGACCTGGCTACGCAGTATTTT
>-|-|TRBV7-9|TRBJ2-7
CASSFFPTVGFHEQYF
TGTGCCAGCAGCTTTTTCCCTACAGTGGGTTTCCACGAGCAGTACTTC
>-|TRBD1|TRBV2|TRBJ2-4
CASRLNFFFRTGAPGIQYF
TGTGCCAGCAGGTTGAACTTTTTTTTTAGAACAGGGGCCCCGGGCATTCAGTACTTC
>-|-|TRBV3-1/TRBV3-2|TRBJ2-3
CASSQEPRGGPTDTQYF
TGTGCCAGCAGCCAAGAACCGAGGGGGGGCCCCACAGATACGCAGTATTTT
>-|-|TRBV5-6|TRBJ1-5
CASTLRQPQHF
TGTGCCAGCACCCTCAGGCAGCCCCAGCATTTT
>once|-|TRBV7-2|TRBJ2-1
CASSLVSGGLYNEQFF
TGTGCCAGCAGCTTAGTCTCGGGGGGCCTCTACAATGAGCAGTTCTTC
>-|TRBD1|TRBV6-5|TRBJ1-2
CASTRTGKVGYTF
TGTGCCAGCACAAGGACAGGGAAGGTTGGCTACACCTTC
>-|TRBD1|TRBV7-2|TRBJ1-2
CASSLPGRGRGGYTF
TGTGCCAGCAGCCTACCTGGCAGGGGGCGAGGTGGCTACACCTTC
>-|-|TRBV11-2|TRBJ1-4
CASSQDSTTNEKLFF
TGTGCCAGCAGCCAGGACAGCACGACTAATGAAAAACTGTTTTTT
>once|TRBD1|TRBV12-3/TRBV12-4|TRBJ2-5
CASSSQGAETQYF
TGTGCCAGCAGTTCCCAGGGGGCCGAGACCCAGTACTTC
>-|-|TRBV13|TRBJ2-7
CASSLGQHYEQYF
TGTGCCAGCAGCTTAGGACAGCACTACGAGCAGTACTTC
>-|TRBD1|TRBV29-1|TRBJ2-7
CSVGRYEGAGEQYF
TGCAGCGTGGGGCGGTACGAGGGGGCTGGCGAGCAGTACTTC
>-|TRBD2|TRBV19|TRBJ2-7
CASSSRTSGGQTRSYEQYF
TGTGCCAGTAGTTCCCGGACTAGCGGGGGGCAGACCCGCTCCTACGAGCAGTACTTC
>-|-|TRBV9|TRBJ2-5
CASSVGRGGRETQYF
TGTGCCAGCAGCGTTGGGCGGGGTGGCAGGGAGACCCAGTACTTC
>-|-|TRBV6-5|TRBJ1-3
CASSITGTGNTIYF
TGTGCCAGCAGCATTACAGGGACTGGAAACACCATATATTTT
>-|-|TRBV6-5|TRBJ1-1
CASSITVNTEAFF
TGTGCCAGCAGTATCACAGTGAACACTGAAGCTTTCTTT
>-|TRBD2|TRBV14|TRBJ2-7
CASSQDVGRVGNEQYF
TGTGCCAGCAGCCAAGATGTGGGGAGGGTTGGAAACGAGCAGTACTTC
>-|-|TRBV6-2/TRBV6-3|TRBJ1-4
CASSPPGTEKLFF
TGTGCCAGCAGTCCCCCCGGGACAGAAAAACTGTTTTTT
>-|TRBD2|TRBV5-1|TRBJ2-5
CASSLGARGETQYF
TGCGCCAGCAGCTTGGGAGCGCGGGGGGAGACCCAGTACTTC
>-|-|TRBV5-1|TRBJ2-7
CASAHTGYGYEQYF
TGCGCCAGCGCTCACACAGGGTACGGCTACGAGCAGTACTTC
>-|TRBD1|TRBV19|TRBJ1-5
CATQPRQGATDRNQPQHF
TGTGCCACACAACCCCGACAGGGGGCAACTGATCGGAATCAGCCCCAGCATTTT
>-|TRBD1|TRBV27|TRBJ2-3
CASSIRGTGGTDTQYF
TGTGCCAGCAGTATTCGCGGGACAGGGGGCACAGATACGCAGTATTTT
>-|TRBD1|TRBV7-9|TRBJ1-3
CASSSRRTGVGNTIYF
TGTGCCAGCAGCTCTCGAAGGACAGGGGTTGGAAACACCATATATTTT
>-|-|TRBV29-1|TRBJ2-1
CSVKRTNYNEQFF
TGCAGCGTTAAAAGGACTAACTACAATGAGCAGTTCTTC
>once|-|TRBV19|TRBJ1-1
CASRSFRGEAFF
TGTGCCAGTAGATCCTTCCGGGGGGAAGCTTTCTTT
>-|-|TRBV6-5|TRBJ2-7
CASRGTASGEQYF
TGTGCCAGCAGGGGGACTGCTTCGGGCGAGCAGTACTTC
>-|TRBD1|TRBV29-1|TRBJ2-3
CSLQPTGGSTDTQYF
TGCAGCCTCCAACCCACAGGGGGTAGCACAGATACGCAGTATTTT
>-|TRBD1|TRBV2|TRBJ2-3
CASSGDRSSTDTQYF
TGTGCCAGCAGCGGGGACAGATCTAGCACAGATACGCAGTATTTT
>-|-|TRBV7-9|TRBJ1-6
CASSLSGNSPLHF
TGTGCCAGCAGCCTCAGCGGTAATTCACCCCTCCACTTT
>-|-|TRBV9|TRBJ1-2
CASSPSGSPGYTF
TGTGCCAGCAGCCCCTCAGGGTCCCCCGGCTACACCTTC
>-|TRBD2|TRBV7-9|TRBJ2-7
CASSLTSGVTYEQYF
TGTGCCAGCAGCTTAACTAGCGGGGTTACCTACGAGCAGTACTTC
>once|-|TRBV20-1|TRBJ1-1
CSASQVYTEAFF
TGCAGTGCTAGTCAGGTCTACACTGAAGCTTTCTTT
>-|-|TRBV6-1|TRBJ1-2
CASSESSGRQSYTF
TGTGCCAGCAGTGAAAGTAGCGGCCGTCAGAGCTACACCTTC
>-|TRBD2|TRBV27|TRBJ2-3
CASSLSGGAMNTQYF
TGTGCCAGCAGTCTAAGCGGGGGGGCCATGAATACGCAGTATTTT
>few|TRBD1|TRBV7-9|TRBJ2-7
CASSSLNRGDEQYF
TGTGCCAGCAGCTCACTGAACAGGGGGGATGAGCAGTACTTC
>-|TRBD2|TRBV7-9|TRBJ2-1
CASSFGLAGGNEQFF
TGTGCCAGCAGCTTCGGACTAGCGGGGGGGAATGAGCAGTTCTTC
>-|-|TRBV18|TRBJ2-3
CASSPAQTFSTDTQYF
TGTGCCAGCTCACCTGCACAGACCTTTAGCACAGATACGCAGTATTTT
>-|-|TRBV7-6|TRBJ2-2
CASSLARAAGELFF
TGTGCCAGCAGCTTAGCGCGGGCTGCCGGGGAGCTGTTTTTT
>-|-|TRBV5-4|TRBJ1-1
CASSFLGFRGNTEAFF
TGTGCCAGCAGCTTTCTAGGGTTTAGGGGGAACACTGAAGCTTTCTTT
>-|-|TRBV7-8|TRBJ2-7
CASSLGRATYEQYF
TGTGCCAGCAGCTTAGGCAGGGCTACCTACGAGCAGTACTTC
>-|TRBD1|TRBV5-1|TRBJ1-2
CASSVGQSYGYTF
TGCGCCAGCAGCGTGGGACAGTCCTATGGCTACACCTTC
>-|TRBD2|TRBV5-1|TRBJ2-5
CASSQPSGEGETQYF
TGCGCCAGCAGCCAACCGAGCGGGGAGGGGGAGACCCAGTACTTC
>once|TRBD1|TRBV13|TRBJ1-1
CASSFSGGTEAFF
TGTGCCAGCAGCTTTTCAGGGGGCACTGAAGCTTTCTTT
>-|TRBD1|TRBV19|TRBJ2-3
CASSIQGATDTQYF
TGTGCCAGTAGTATACAGGGGGCTACGGATACGCAGTATTTT
>-|TRBD1|TRBV7-9|TRBJ1-4
CASSLDRGWEKLFF
TGTGCCAGCAGTCTCGACAGGGGGTGGGAAAAACTGTTTTTT
>-|-|TRBV19|TRBJ1-5
CASSGQLNQPQHF
TGTGCCAGTAGCGGACAGCTTAATCAGCCCCAGCATTTT
>-|TRBD2|TRBV24-1|TRBJ2-2
CATSDPYRGGADTGELFF
TGTGCCACCAGTGATCCGTACCGCGGGGGGGCGGACACCGGGGAGCTGTTTTTT
>-|TRBD1|TRBV7-7|TRBJ1-3
CASSLGRRTQGQGGSGNTIYF
TGTGCCAGCAGCTTAGGGAGACGTACCCAGGGACAGGGAGGATCTGGAAACACCATATATTTT
>-|TRBD2|TRBV5-1|TRBJ2-1
CASSASGTSGGAHNEQFF
TGCGCCAGCAGCGCCTCCGGGACTAGCGGGGGGGCCCACAATGAGCAGTTCTTC
>few|TRBD1|TRBV5-4|TRBJ2-7
CASSDDRAARSYEQYF
TGTGCCAGCAGCGACGACAGGGCCGCCCGCTCCTACGAGCAGTACTTC
>few|TRBD1|TRBV5-8|TRBJ1-1
CASSWRTGGLTEAFF
TGTGCCAGCAGCTGGCGGACAGGGGGCCTCACTGAAGCTTTCTTT
>once|-|TRBV21-1|TRBJ2-7
CASSTNRVALYEQYF
TGTGCCAGCAGCACCAACAGGGTGGCACTCTACGAGCAGTACTTC
>-|-|TRBV2|TRBJ1-1
CASTLQGNQAYTEAFF
TGTGCCAGCACCCTACAGGGTAATCAGGCTTACACTGAAGCTTTCTTT
>-|-|TRBV9|TRBJ1-2
CASSVGQDSYGYTF
TGTGCCAGCAGCGTAGGACAGGACTCCTATGGCTACACCTTC
>-|-|TRBV2|TRBJ1-2
CASSEVIGADGYTF
TGTGCCAGCAGTGAAGTAATAGGGGCGGATGGCTACACCTTC
>-|-|TRBV3-1/TRBV3-2|TRBJ2-1
CASSQGLPSDEQFF
TGTGCCAGCAGCCAAGGACTACCGTCAGATGAGCAGTTCTTC
>-|TRBD2|TRBV5-1|TRBJ2-5
CASSLVRLAGETQYF
TGCGCCAGCAGCTTGGTCCGACTAGCGGGAGAGACCCAGTACTTC
>-|TRBD1|TRBV15|TRBJ2-7
CATSRDYRGWEQYF
TGTGCCACCAGCAGAGATTACAGGGGATGGGAGCAGTACTTC
>few|-|TRBV4-2|TRBJ1-2
CASSQDNGGYGYTF
TGTGCCAGCAGCCAAGATAACGGAGGCTATGGCTACACCTTC